The present entry profiles one T cell receptor (beta chain) with its context. Its antigen is unknown. The sample contains more than one DNA sequence encoding this CDR3. After isolation, RNA underwent reverse transcription to generate cDNA as the sequencing template. Assay used: immunoSEQ multiplex PCR; TCRdb lists only in-frame clones, some missing. The table has approximately 100,000 clones, roughly 53% seen once. The source of the sample is a study of CD8+ T cells in alopecia areata. The study, taken as a whole, reports: Sequencing of scalp samples also captures resident alphabeta T cells of normal skin.

V lost 0 bases to trimming and J lost 2 bases, with 7 bases between them. This CDR3 has 14 residues. In germline, CDR1 is MNHNS, CDR2 SASEGT. This receptor was taken from a human donor in good health. The rearrangement uses TRBV6-1 and TRBJ1-2; D remains ambiguous. Sequenced input: CD4+ T cells sorted from blood. The CDR3 nucleotides read TGTGCCAGCAGTGAAGCTAGGCGGAACTATGGCTACACCTTC. Translated, it gives CASSEARRNYGYTF.